This T cell receptor (beta chain) derives from a study of blood T cell repertoires in COVID-19. The CDR3 totals 16 residues. Germline loops: CDR1 MNHEY, CDR2 SMNVEV (reference sequence). With 5 bases clipped from V and 4 bases from J, the junction kept 8 bases outside the gene matches. This clone was counted a few times. Libraries were prepared by immunoSEQ multiplex PCR; TCRdb keeps only in-frame clonotypes and omits some of them. The sample has about 98,000 clones, 70% to 90% seen once. The origin of this receptor is a man aged 55 to 70 with acute or convalescent COVID-19. The J gene is TRBJ2-2, the V gene TRBV27, with 9 bases identical to TRBD1. The source material was peripheral blood. The CDR3 sequence: CASSPTGGLGTGELFF. The DNA for the CDR3 is TGTGCCAGCAGTCCAACAGGGGGCTTGGGCACCGGGGAGCTGTTTTTT.